The clone carrying this T cell receptor beta chain has just one count. This table comes from immunoSEQ multiplex PCR, and its TCRdb copy is limited to in-frame clones, with some not included. The profile shows roughly 150,000 clones, roughly 84% of them singletons. The CDR3 loop spans 18 amino acids. The germline gives CDR1 SEHNR, CDR2 FQNEAQ (reference sequence). Germline trimming cut 5 bases from V and 6 bases from J; bases unmatched to any gene: 16. The source of the sample is a study of blood T cell repertoires in COVID-19. Residents of 24 US areas, aged about 18 to 95 years, made up the participants.

Sequenced sample: PBMCs or T cells enriched from blood (not recorded which). The chain combines TRBV7-9 with TRBJ2-1, with 10 nucleotides matching TRBD2. This TCR was recovered from a woman aged 50 to 60 who had recovered from COVID-19. CDR3 protein: CASSGRTSGPDRGNEQFF. CDR3 in DNA: TGTGCCAGCAGCGGACGGACTAGCGGTCCCGATAGGGGCAATGAGCAGTTCTTC.